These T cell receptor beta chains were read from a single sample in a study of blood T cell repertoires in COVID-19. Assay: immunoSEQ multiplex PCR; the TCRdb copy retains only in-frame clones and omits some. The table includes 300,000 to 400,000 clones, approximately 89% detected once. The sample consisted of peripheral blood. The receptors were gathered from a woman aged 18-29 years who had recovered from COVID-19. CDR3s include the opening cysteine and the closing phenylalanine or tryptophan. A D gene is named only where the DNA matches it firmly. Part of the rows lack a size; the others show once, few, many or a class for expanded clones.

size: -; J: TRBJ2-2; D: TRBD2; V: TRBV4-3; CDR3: CASSQEGLAGGDTGELFF; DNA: TGCGCCAGCAGCCAAGAAGGTCTAGCGGGGGGGGACACCGGGGAGCTGTTTTTT
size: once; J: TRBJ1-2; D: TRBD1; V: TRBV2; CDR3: CASSRRQGASNYGYTF; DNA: TGTGCCAGCAGCCGGAGACAGGGGGCAAGTAACTATGGCTACACCTTC
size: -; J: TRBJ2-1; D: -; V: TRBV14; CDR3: CASSQDFRNEQFF; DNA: TGTGCCAGCAGCCAAGATTTCAGAAATGAGCAGTTCTTC
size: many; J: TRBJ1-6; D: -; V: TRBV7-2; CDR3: CASRPQLDSPLHF; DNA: TGTGCCAGCAGGCCGCAACTAGATTCACCCCTCCACTTT
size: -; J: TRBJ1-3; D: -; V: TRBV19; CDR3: CASSIRLGSGNTIYF; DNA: TGTGCCAGTAGTATACGTCTGGGCTCGGGAAACACCATATATTTT
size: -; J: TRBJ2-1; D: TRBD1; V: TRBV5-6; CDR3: CASSLGSGRGNEQFF; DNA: TGTGCCAGCAGCTTGGGCTCGGGCAGGGGGAATGAGCAGTTCTTC
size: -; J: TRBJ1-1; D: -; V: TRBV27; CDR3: CASGQTVNTEAFF; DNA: TGTGCCAGCGGACAGACAGTGAACACTGAAGCTTTCTTT
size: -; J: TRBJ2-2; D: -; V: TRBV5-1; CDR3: CASSPRGHNTGELFF; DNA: TGCGCCAGCTCCCCCAGGGGACACAACACCGGGGAGCTGTTTTTT
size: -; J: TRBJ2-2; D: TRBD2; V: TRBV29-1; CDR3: CSVGSGSAGELFF; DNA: TGCAGCGTTGGCAGCGGGAGTGCCGGGGAGCTGTTTTTT
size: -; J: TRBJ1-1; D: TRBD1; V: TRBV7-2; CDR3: CASSLETGENTEAFF; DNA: TGTGCCAGCAGCTTAGAGACAGGGGAGAACACTGAAGCTTTCTTT
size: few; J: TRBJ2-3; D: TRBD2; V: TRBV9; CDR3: CASSVGGAGTSGRTDTQYF; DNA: TGTGCCAGCAGCGTAGGAGGGGCCGGGACTAGCGGACGCACAGATACGCAGTATTTT
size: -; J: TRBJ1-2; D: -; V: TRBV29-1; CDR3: CSVPSRLYRGYTF; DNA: TGCAGCGTGCCAAGCAGGCTCTATCGTGGCTACACCTTC
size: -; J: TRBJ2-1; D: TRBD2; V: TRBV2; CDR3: CASSGTSGVYNEQFF; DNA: TGTGCCAGCAGCGGGACTAGCGGGGTATACAATGAGCAGTTCTTC
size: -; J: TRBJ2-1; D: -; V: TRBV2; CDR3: CASAQGFIYNEQFF; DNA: TGTGCCAGCGCCCAGGGGTTTATCTACAATGAGCAGTTCTTC
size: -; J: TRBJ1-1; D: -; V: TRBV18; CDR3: CASSRYSSNTEAFF; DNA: TGTGCCAGCTCACGTTACTCCTCGAACACTGAAGCTTTCTTT